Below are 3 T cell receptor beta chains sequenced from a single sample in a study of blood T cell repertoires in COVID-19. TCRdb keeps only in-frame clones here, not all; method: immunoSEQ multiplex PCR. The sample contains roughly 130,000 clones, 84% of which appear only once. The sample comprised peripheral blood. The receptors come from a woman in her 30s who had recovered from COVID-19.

In DNA form, the CDR3 reads TGTGCCAGCAGCTTAGGGGGGACTAGCGGCAATGAGCAGTTCTTC. Amino acids: CASSLGGTSGNEQFF. V and J are TRBV7-3 and TRBJ2-1; TRBD2 aligns across 11 bases. In germline, CDR1 is SGHTA, CDR2 FQGTGA. The CDR3 runs to 15 residues. The J segment lost 6 bases and the V segment lost 2 bases, leaving 3 bases of the junction unmatched.

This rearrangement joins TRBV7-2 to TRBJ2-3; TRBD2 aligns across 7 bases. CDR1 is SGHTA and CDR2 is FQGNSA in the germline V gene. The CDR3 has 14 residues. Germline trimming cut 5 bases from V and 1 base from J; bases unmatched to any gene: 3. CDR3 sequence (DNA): TGTGCCAGCAGCAGTAGCGGGCGCACAGATACGCAGTATTTT. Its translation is CASSSSGRTDTQYF. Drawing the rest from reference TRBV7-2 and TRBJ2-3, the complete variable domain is GAGVSQSPSNKVTEKGKDVELRCDPISGHTALYWYRQSLGQGLEFLIYFQGNSAPDKSGLPSDRFSAERTGGSVSTLTIQRTQQEDSAVYLCASSSSGRTDTQYFGPGTRLTVL.

The CDR3 DNA reads TGTGCCTGGGGGACAGGGAAGTACTACGAGCAGTACTTC. Translation gives CAWGTGKYYEQYF. The chain recombines TRBV30 with TRBJ2-7; TRBD1 aligns across 9 bases. The CDR3 totals 13 residues. V lost 5 bases, J lost 3 bases, and 5 bases stayed unmatched. Germline V gene data show CDR1 as GTSNPN and CDR2 as SVGIG (reference sequence).